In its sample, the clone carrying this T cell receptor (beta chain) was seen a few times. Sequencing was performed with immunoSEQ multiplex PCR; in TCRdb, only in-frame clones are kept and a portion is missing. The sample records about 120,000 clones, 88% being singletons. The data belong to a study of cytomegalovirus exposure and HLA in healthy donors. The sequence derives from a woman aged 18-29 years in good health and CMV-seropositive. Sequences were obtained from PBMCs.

CDR3: CASSPRRGFNQPQHF. The DNA of the CDR3 is TGTGCCAGCAGCCCTCGCCGGGGGTTTAATCAGCCCCAGCATTTT. V usage is TRBV7-2 and J usage is TRBJ1-5; weak D call: TRBD1 (5 bases). The CDR3 spans 15 residues. CDR1 is SGHTA and CDR2 is FQGNSA in the germline V gene. V lost 5 bases, J lost 4 bases, and 15 bases lay in between.